The text below deals with one T cell receptor (beta chain). This CDR3 contains 15 residues. The junction had 11 bases not matched to a gene; V was cut back by 4 bases and J by 7 bases. Germline-derived CDR1 and CDR2 are MNHEY and SVGEGT. This record belongs to a study of blood T cell repertoires in COVID-19. Study in general: Researchers got acute and convalescent COVID-19 samples from the United States, Italy and Spain. T cells, B-cell-depleted T cells, or PBMCs supplied cDNA or gDNA.

In the study's own analysis: Using reference gene primer amplification, nucleated cell counts were estimated. Libraries were prepared by immunoSEQ multiplex PCR; TCRdb keeps only in-frame clonotypes and omits some of them. The DNA was the basis for D and trimming; V, J and clone size are from that table. The sample holds under 200,000 clones, around four fifths seen once. This chain uses TRBV6-2 or TRBV6-3 with TRBJ2-7; TRBD1 aligns across 9 bases. Input material: peripheral blood. This TCR derives from a woman aged 70-85 years who had recovered from COVID-19. In DNA, the CDR3 is TGTGCCAGCAGTTCCCGAACAGGGGGCGTTATGGAGCAGTACTTC. Its protein is CASSSRTGGVMEQYF.